This T cell receptor beta chain was recorded in a study of cytomegalovirus exposure and HLA in healthy donors. Regarding the study as a whole: In a later analysis, specific HLA alleles were associated with about 18,000 TCR beta sequences at a 0.05 false discovery rate. As confirmed in vitro, a few CMV-associated chains were specific for CMV antigens. In an earlier analysis, most TCR beta V segments were productive about 87% or about 30% of the time.

Primers included in the PCR were 60 Vbeta and 13 Jbeta primers. The table came from immunoSEQ multiplex PCR; TCRdb's copy has only in-frame clones and leaves some out. This table holds 50,000 or so clones, 65% to 80% found once. This clone was seen more than once but under ten times. As yet, its antigen is unknown. The sequenced sample was PBMCs. The source of this sequence is a woman between 50 and 59 years old in good health and CMV-seronegative.

In DNA, the CDR3 is TGTGCCAGCAGTCGAAGGACAGGGGACAATTCACCCCTCCACTTT. This sequence encodes CASSRRTGDNSPLHF. This sequence joins TRBV2 and TRBJ1-6; 9 bases fit TRBD1. CDR3 length equals 15 residues. The J segment lost 7 bases and the V segment lost 5 bases, leaving 6 bases of the junction unmatched. Germline lookup yields CDR1 SNHLY and CDR2 FYNNEI.